The clone carrying this TCR beta chain has a handful of counts. The antigen is not known. This sample stems from a study of sequential checkpoint blockade in melanoma. Study-wide context: Each arm's sequence ended with maintenance nivolumab. Under 95 pretreatment tumor DNA samples were TCRβ immunosequenced. Study results and limitations: Mutational load did not correlate with tumor T-cell fraction or clonality.

Libraries were prepared by immunoSEQ multiplex PCR; TCRdb keeps only in-frame clonotypes and omits some of them. Of 10,000 to 15,000 clones listed, 21% were seen once; the top ten hold 5.5% to 8%. As for treatment: randomized to nivolumab then ipilimumab (arm A) or the reverse (arm B). The source is a human donor with melanoma. This specimen was tumor tissue (inferred from file names), taken from a patient given nivolumab and ipilimumab in sequence.

The CDR3 loop reads CATSTSRGAYGYTF. The CDR3 coding sequence is TGTGCCACCAGCACATCACGGGGGGCATATGGCTACACCTTC. V and J are TRBV15 and TRBJ1-2; D is possibly TRBD1 (6 bases). The CDR3 spans 14 residues. CDR1 is LNHNV, CDR2 YYDKDF, per germline (reference sequence). The germline V and J ends were trimmed by 4 bases and 5 bases, with 14 bases remaining between them.